Sequencing of this TCR beta chain was carried out in a study of graft-versus-host responses after intestinal transplantation (dated by TCRdb to the early 2020s). Context from the whole study: The transplants that recipients got were multivisceral, liver-intestinal, or isolated intestinal. All recipients received anti-thymocyte globulin induction followed by maintenance tacrolimus and steroids for around 3 years. After intestinal transplantation, graft-versus-host and host-versus-graft alloreactive T cell clones in the graft, circulation and bone marrow were tracked using bulk TCR-beta CDR3 sequencing. Alloreactive clones were identified by sequencing pre-transplant mixed lymphocyte reaction products and comparing these products with unstimulated pre-transplant donor and recipient T cells. The cohort enrolled about two dozen intestinal transplant recipients, one of whom was a retransplant, and a few patients without pretransplant specimens were excluded. A peak of at least 4% donor T cells among recipient peripheral blood mononuclear cells was the definition used for donor T cell macrochimerism. Samples from a few later patients were sequenced in-house on an Illumina MiSeq with MiXCR processing rather than by the commercial service.

In the paper's terms, the time point label means: cells obtained before transplantation from donor or recipient. CD3+CD4+ and CD3+CD8+ populations were FACS-sorted from unstimulated pre-transplant donor and recipient cells taken from spleen or lymph nodes. General conclusions and limits of the study: High GvH to HvG T cell clonal ratios were observed in the allografts of patients with donor T cell macrochimerism. GvH clones were detected in recipient bone marrow, and some appeared earlier in ileal mucosa or blood, consistent with an intestinal mucosal origin. The relatively low number and heterogeneity of intestinal transplant patients limited the conclusions. Peak levels of circulating GvH clones were associated with declines in HvG clones early after transplant.

On this clone: The antigen it recognizes is unknown. Base qualities are not recorded, but no much larger clone differs from it by a single base.

The CDR3, cysteine through phenylalanine, is 18 amino acids long. CDR3 DNA only is kept here, 54 bases in frame from base 1. The germline V gene gives CDR1 as MGHRA and CDR2 as YSYEKL. V is cut back by 0 bases and J by 6 bases, with 9 bases in the junction unmatched. The library was built by means of the immunoSEQ multiplex PCR assay. For most patients, genomic DNA was isolated using the Qiagen DNeasy Blood and Tissue Kit and was shipped frozen to Adaptive Biotechnologies for TCR sequencing. High-throughput TCR-beta CDR3 sequencing of genomic DNA from most patients was performed by Adaptive Biotechnologies. The published analysis was carried out like this. TCR sequencing data were retrieved from Adaptive's ImmunoSEQ software for around 19 patients, whereas three other patients were processed with MiXCR and VDJtools. To correct CD4 versus CD8 sorting errors, sequences present in both subsets at a frequency ratio below 5:1 were removed. CDR3 nucleotide sequences shared between donor and recipient were removed because the origin of such sequences could not be assigned. To be classed as alloreactive, a clone needed at least 2-fold expansion over unstimulated cells and a minimum CFSE-low frequency of 0.002% (template counts) or 0.001% (read counts). A clone was considered mappable if detected in the sequenced pre-transplant spleen, lymph node, or MLR CFSE-low populations of the donor or recipient. The cumulative frequency of alloreactive clones was calculated as a percentage of all sequences, weighted by copy number. TCRdb took this table from immuneACCESS and kept in-frame rearrangements with V and J called. Such tables lack part of the clones; where checked against another copy, unresolved V genes explain under half of the gap, and the rest is unexplained. That table gives V, J and clone size, and the DNA gave D and trimming. A total of over 100,000 clones appear in this sample, approximately 94% of them only once. Together, the top ten hold 0.23% of the sample.

The rearrangement joined TRBV4-1 to TRBJ2-3; TRBD2 lines up with 13 middle nucleotides. The receptor was derived from a human donor who was the organ donor for an intestinal transplant. The input for sequencing was unstimulated CD4+ T cells sorted from spleen or lymph node cells, taken before transplant. The CDR3 in this case is CASSQEGGLAGERDTQYF. The nucleotide sequence is TGCGCCAGCAGCCAAGAAGGCGGACTAGCGGGAGAGCGGGATACGCAGTATTTT.